This T cell receptor (beta chain) was identified in a study of CD8+ T cells in alopecia areata. General study results and limits: Whereas mice showed it more clearly, TCR sharing across patients was murkier, possibly because of HLA.

Remarks on this clone: No antigen is known for it.

Individuals with alopecia areata gave both lesional scalp punch biopsies and peripheral blood for collection. PBMCs provided sorted CD4+ and CD8+ T cells. RNA extraction and reverse transcription yielded cDNA as sequencing template. Generated by immunoSEQ multiplex PCR, the TCRdb table keeps only in-frame clones and is missing some. The data contain 140,000 to 150,000 clones, around 49% of them singletons. The germline V gene has CDR1 SGHTA and CDR2 FQGTGA. This CDR3 comprises 14 residues. Germline trimming cut 5 bases from V and 6 bases from J; bases unmatched to any gene: 9. The sequenced sample was CD4+ T cells sorted from blood, obtained at week 0. The rearrangement links TRBV7-3 to TRBJ2-7; 8 bases fit TRBD2. This receptor was identified in a human donor with alopecia areata. Written as DNA, the CDR3 is TGTGCCAGCAGCCCTGTCGCGGGAGGTTTCGAGCAGTACTTC. Translation: CASSPVAGGFEQYF. Looking up the rest from reference TRBV7-3 and TRBJ2-7 gives the full variable domain: GAGVSQTPSNKVTEKGKYVELRCDPISGHTALYWYRQSLGQGPEFLIYFQGTGAADDSGLPNDRFFAVRPEGSVSTLKIQRTERGDSAVYLCASSPVAGGFEQYFGPGTRLTVT.